What follows are 15 T cell receptor beta chains derived from one specimen sequenced in a study of memory CD4+ T cells and cytomegalovirus serostatus. The sort gate was single viable CD3+CD4+CD8-CD45RO+ cells for memory CD4+ T cells. This table comes from immunoSEQ multiplex PCR, and its TCRdb copy is limited to in-frame clones, with some not included. The sample shows tens of thousands of clones, roughly three quarters of them seen only once. The sample comprised memory CD4+ T cells from blood. These receptors all come from an adult in good health and CMV-seronegative.

The genes are TRBV29-1 and TRBJ2-7, with 9 bases lining up with TRBD1. Germline V gene data show CDR1 as SQVTM and CDR2 as ANQGSEA. The length of the CDR3 is 16 residues. The J segment lost 5 bases and the V segment lost 4 bases, leaving 15 bases of the junction unmatched. CDR3 nucleotide sequence: TGCAGCGTTGTACCGCACGGGACAGGGCTAAAGGACGAGCAGTACTTC. Amino acid sequence: CSVVPHGTGLKDEQYF.

The chain has TRBV7-3 and TRBJ2-1; TRBD1 agrees at 7 bases. V shed 4 bases, J shed 4 bases, and the junction held 7 bases outside the gene matches. CDR3 length: 15 residues. Per the germline V gene, CDR1 is SGHTA and CDR2 is FQGTGA. CDR3 sequence (DNA): TGTGCCAGCAGCTCTACGGGACAGTCTTACAATGAGCAGTTCTTC. Its protein is CASSSTGQSYNEQFF.

The rearrangement uses TRBV5-1 and TRBJ2-2; TRBD1 or TRBD2 may be the D gene (5 bases each). Germline V CDR1 and CDR2: SGHRS, YFSETQ. Trimming removed 3 bases at V and 6 bases at J, with 15 bases between. CDR3 size: 15 residues. CDR3 nucleotides: TGCGCCAGCAGCTCGGGCCGGTTGGGGGCCGGGGAGCTGTTTTTT. It specifies CASSSGRLGAGELFF.

This chain joins TRBV18 and TRBJ2-2; no reliable D call. CDR3 length equals 17 residues. Germline assignment: CDR1 KGHSH and CDR2 LQKENI. With 3 bases removed from V and 2 bases from J, the gap between germline ends came to 16 bases. CDR3 bases: TGTGCCAGCTCACCCCAAAACAGCGAGCTAAACACCGGGGAGCTGTTTTTT. It encodes CASSPQNSELNTGELFF.

The chain links TRBV19 to TRBJ1-1; D is uncertain. Per the germline V gene, CDR1 is LNHDA and CDR2 is SQIVND (reference sequence). The CDR3 totals 15 residues. V gave up 5 bases and J gave up 0 bases, with 13 bases separating them. The CDR3: CASSRTGRMNTEAFF. The CDR3 nucleotides read TGTGCCAGTAGTCGAACCGGACGGATGAACACTGAAGCTTTCTTT.

This sequence joins TRBV6-5 and TRBJ2-7, with 10 bases aligning to TRBD1. The CDR3 covers 13 residues. The germline V gene encodes CDR1 MNHEY and CDR2 SVGAGI. The V and J ends lost 6 bases and 3 bases, in that order; junction bases with no gene match: 2. CDR3 DNA sequence: TGTGCCAGCAGACGGGACAGGGGCTACGAGCAGTACTTC. Encoded protein: CASRRDRGYEQYF.

V and J are TRBV6-5 and TRBJ2-5; 8 nucleotides align to TRBD1. The V gene end was trimmed by 7 bases and the J gene end by 7 bases; junction bases not matched to a gene: 11. Germline V CDR1 and CDR2: MNHEY, SVGAGI. The CDR3 has 14 amino acids. As DNA, the CDR3 is TGTGCCAGCACTCCCGTAGGGACAGGCGGGACCCAGTACTTC. It translates to CASTPVGTGGTQYF.

The V and J genes are TRBV18 and TRBJ2-3; D is undetermined. CDR3 size: 15 residues. The ends were cut back, 2 bases at V and 2 bases at J, with 11 bases in the middle. Per the germline V gene, CDR1 is KGHSH and CDR2 is LQKENI. In DNA, the CDR3 is TGTGCCAGCTCACCAGCAGGCCTACACACAGATACGCAGTATTTT. As protein: CASSPAGLHTDTQYF.

This clone occurred a few times. The V call is TRBV2, the J call TRBJ2-2; tentatively, D is TRBD1 or TRBD2 (5 bases each). In germline, CDR1 is SNHLY, CDR2 FYNNEI. The V gene lost 6 bases and the J gene lost 4 bases, with 15 bases spanning the gap. This CDR3 comprises 15 residues. In DNA, the CDR3 is TGTGCCAGCAGATACGAGGGGACGCGCACCGGGGAGCTGTTTTTT. Translated: CASRYEGTRTGELFF.

This chain connects TRBV27 to TRBJ2-5, with unresolved D. The ends were cut back, 7 bases at V and 4 bases at J, with 13 bases in the middle. The V gene's germline CDR1 is MNHEY and CDR2 SMNVEV (reference sequence). The CDR3 contains 13 residues. The CDR3 nucleotides are TGTGCCAGCAAACGGACGGCATCAGAGACCCAGTACTTC. Protein sequence: CASKRTASETQYF.

CDR3 sequence: CASSYTFGYEQYF. The CDR3 nucleotides are TGTGCCAGCAGTTATACGTTCGGTTACGAGCAGTACTTC. V is TRBV6-6 and J is TRBJ2-7; D gene uncertain. The CDR3 is 13 residues long. Deletions cut 3 bases from V and 4 bases from J, with 10 bases between. Germline V lookup: CDR1 MNHNY, CDR2 SVGAGI (reference sequence).

The CDR3 reads CASTHYYRTAEAFF. The CDR3 nucleotides read TGTGCCAGTACCCATTACTACAGGACAGCTGAAGCTTTCTTT. The rearrangement uses TRBV19 and TRBJ1-1, with D tentatively TRBD1 (6 bases). This CDR3 region has 14 residues. Trimming cost V 7 bases and J 6 bases, with 18 bases left between them. The germline V gene encodes CDR1 LNHDA and CDR2 SQIVND (reference sequence).

The rearrangement links TRBV7-9 to TRBJ1-2; TRBD1 agrees at 7 bases. The CDR3 runs to 12 residues. With V trimmed by 5 bases and J by 3 bases, 0 bases remained unmatched. Germline lookup yields CDR1 SEHNR and CDR2 FQNEAQ (reference sequence). CDR3 residues: CASSTGDYGYTF. For the CDR3, the DNA is TGTGCCAGCAGCACAGGGGACTATGGCTACACCTTC.

This clone came up once. The chain has TRBV30 and TRBJ1-4; D uncertain. Per the germline V gene, CDR1 is GTSNPN and CDR2 is SVGIG (reference sequence). The V end lost 1 base, the J end lost 4 bases, and 13 bases lay between the germline ends. The CDR3 is made up of 15 amino acids. CDR3 sequence reads: CAWSGIIARNEKLFF. CDR3 in DNA: TGTGCCTGGAGTGGTATAATCGCCCGTAATGAAAAACTGTTTTTT.

This clone was seen only once. The chain employs TRBV30 and TRBJ2-6, with TRBD1 matching over 9 bases. V dropped 2 bases and J dropped 1; count of bases not matched to a gene: 6. Looked up from germline, CDR1 is GTSNPN and CDR2 is SVGIG (reference sequence). The CDR3 runs to 17 residues. The CDR3 here is CAWSTGQGYSGANVLTF. The DNA for the CDR3 is TGTGCCTGGAGTACGGGACAGGGATATTCTGGGGCCAACGTCCTGACTTTC.